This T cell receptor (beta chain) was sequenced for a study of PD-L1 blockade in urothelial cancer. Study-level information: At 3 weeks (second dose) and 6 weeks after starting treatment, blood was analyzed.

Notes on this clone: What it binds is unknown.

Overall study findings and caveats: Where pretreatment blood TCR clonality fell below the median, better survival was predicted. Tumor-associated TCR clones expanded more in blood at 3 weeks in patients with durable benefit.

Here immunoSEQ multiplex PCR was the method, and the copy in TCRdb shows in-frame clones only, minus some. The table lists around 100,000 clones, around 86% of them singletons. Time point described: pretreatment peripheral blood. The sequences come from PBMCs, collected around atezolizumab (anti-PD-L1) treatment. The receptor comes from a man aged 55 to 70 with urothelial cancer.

The chain's CDR3 is CASSPRLGTASLHF. The CDR3 DNA reads TGTGCCAGCAGCCCCCGACTCGGGACAGCTAGTCTCCACTTT. The rearrangement uses TRBV7-2 and TRBJ1-6; 7 bases align to TRBD1. Germline-derived CDR1 and CDR2 are SGHTA and FQGNSA. The CDR3 consists of 14 residues. The junction had 14 bases not matched to a gene; V was cut back by 5 bases and J by 16 bases.